This T cell receptor (beta chain) was sequenced in a study of blood T cells in healthy people across ages. Alongside a J-beta primer mix, a sample-barcoded 5' primer served in a second PCR lasting roughly 7 to 11 cycles. Every molecule of cDNA carried a tag from a template-switch adaptor with 12 random nucleotides. Using its own MiXCR run on the 5' RACE reads, TCRdb lists one record per CDR3 protein. The table includes about a million distinct CDR3 sequences, around two fifths detected once. Comments on this clonotype: As yet, its antigen is unknown.

The germline gives CDR1 ENHRY, CDR2 SYGVKD. V was shortened by 9 bases and J by 4 bases, with 14 bases between the two germline ends. The CDR3 covers 13 residues. Study-level results: Older age coincided with a roughly linear decline in TCR beta diversity per million T cells.

The sample comprised blood. The source is a man between 18 and 29 years old in good health. The rearrangement uses TRBV10-3 and TRBJ2-3; D is perhaps TRBD1 or TRBD2 (5 bases each). CDR3 DNA: TGTGCCATTTCCCCGGGGACCGCAGATACGCAGTATTTT. This sequence encodes CAISPGTADTQYF.